This TCR beta chain was documented in a study of control samples from healthy donors and cancer patients. The V gene's germline CDR1 is SEHNR and CDR2 FQNEAQ (reference sequence). CDR3 length equals 13 residues. Trimming stripped 5 bases from V and 6 bases from J, with 13 bases between. Repertoires were generated with immunoSEQ multiplex PCR, while TCRdb's copy carries only in-frame clones and drops some. Of 150,000 to 200,000 clones detected, 88% appear once; the ten largest clones hold about 1.8%. The sequence came from a man aged 18 to 29 in good health. The chain has TRBV7-9 and TRBJ1-2; D is unresolved. The specimen was blood. The CDR3 here is CASSVTLTDGYTF. In DNA, the CDR3 is TGTGCCAGCAGCGTTACATTGACGGATGGCTACACCTTC.